Following are 15 T cell receptor beta chains from one sample sequenced in a study of vaccination and CD4 T cells after COVID-19. These receptors lack a known antigen. The study sequenced cultured CD4+ T cell DNA using the Oncomine TCR Beta short-read assay. From the PCR reads, TCRdb called clonotypes with MiXCR, one entry per CDR3 protein. The sample has roughly 23,000 distinct CDR3 sequences, about 43% seen once. The sample's time point: late sampling 161 to 241 days after vaccination in a few convalescent patients. Treatment described: approximately 11-day PBMC culture with coronavirus spike peptide pools or control peptides (ViraFEST assay). The sequencing used CD4+ T cells from blood, cultured in vitro, collected about 7 months after SARS-CoV-2 vaccination. All receptors derive from a human donor who had recovered from COVID-19.

The genes are TRBV10-3 and TRBJ2-7; TRBD1 agrees at 12 bases. CDR3 length equals 14 residues. The V gene end was trimmed by 6 bases and the J gene end by 5 bases; junction bases not matched to a gene: 5. Germline CDR1 ENHRY, CDR2 SYGVKD. CDR3 in DNA: TGTGCCATCAGAGAGGGGACAGGGGGCGACGAGCAGTACTTC. The encoded protein is CAIREGTGGDEQYF.

This clonotype showed up just a few times. J is TRBJ1-5 and V is TRBV28; D might be TRBD1 (5 bases). The germline V gene encodes CDR1 MDHEN and CDR2 SYDVKM. The V gene lost 7 bases and the J gene lost 6 bases, with 13 bases spanning the gap. This CDR3 is 13 amino acids long. This CDR3 reads CASIRDYGQPQHF. The CDR3 DNA is TGTGCCAGCATCAGGGATTACGGTCAGCCCCAGCATTTT.

The V gene is TRBV19, the J gene TRBJ1-1; TRBD1 is a possible D gene (5 bases). The CDR3 consists of 12 residues. Per germline, CDR1 LNHDA and CDR2 SQIVND (reference sequence). V lost 7 bases to trimming and J lost 4 bases, with 10 bases between them. Here the CDR3 DNA reads TGTGCCAGTAAGAAGGGGCCCACTGAAGCTTTCTTT. Amino acids: CASKKGPTEAFF.

The rearrangement joins TRBV2 to TRBJ2-5, with 9 bases identical to TRBD2. The CDR3 contains 16 residues. Trimming cost V 6 bases and J 8 bases; bases outside gene matches: 16. Germline V CDR1 and CDR2: SNHLY, FYNNEI. CDR3 DNA: TGTGCCAGCAGGGGGGGAGGGAGTAGCGGGAGAGGAACCCAGTACTTC. Its translation: CASRGGGSSGRGTQYF.

This chain joins TRBV28 and TRBJ1-2; D remains ambiguous. The CDR3 runs 13 residues. V was shortened by 2 bases and J by 0 bases, with 4 bases between the two germline ends. Per germline, CDR1 MDHEN and CDR2 SYDVKM. For the CDR3, the DNA is TGTGCCAGCAGTTTACGTTCTAACTATGGCTACACCTTC. Translated, it gives CASSLRSNYGYTF.

The CDR3 bases are TGTGCCAGCAGTTCGCGCCAGGGGTGGGGTATGGATTCACCCCTCCACTTT. This gives the protein CASSSRQGWGMDSPLHF. J is TRBJ1-6 and V is TRBV28, with a weak D call TRBD1 (6 bases). The V end lost 4 bases, the J end lost 8 bases, and 21 bases lay between the germline ends. The CDR3 contains 17 residues. Germline V gene sequence: CDR1 MDHEN, CDR2 SYDVKM.

This clonotype rates as large. The rearrangement links TRBV6-5 to TRBJ2-7, with D perhaps matching TRBD2 (6 bases). The germline CDR1 and CDR2 sequences are MNHEY and SVGAGI. The V and J ends lost 4 bases and 3 bases respectively, with 13 bases between them. CDR3 length: 14 amino acids. CDR3 in amino acids: CASSSTSGDYEQYF. For the CDR3, the DNA is TGTGCCAGCAGTTCGACATCGGGAGACTACGAGCAGTACTTC.

Here the CDR3 reads CASSLRGGNSYNEQFF. The DNA for the CDR3 is TGTGCCAGCAGTCTACGAGGCGGGAACTCCTACAATGAGCAGTTCTTC. The gene calls are TRBV6-1 and TRBJ2-1; D is perhaps TRBD2 (6 bases). V lost 5 bases to trimming and J lost 0 bases, with 14 bases between them. Germline assignment: CDR1 MNHNS and CDR2 SASEGT. The CDR3 contains 16 residues.

This CDR3 is CASTYGGLNTEAFF. CDR3 nucleotide sequence: TGTGCCAGCACCTACGGGGGGTTGAACACTGAAGCTTTCTTT. The rearrangement links TRBV7-8 to TRBJ1-1; the D gene is possibly TRBD1 (5 bases). Germline CDR1 SGHVS, CDR2 FQNEAQ. The CDR3 spans 14 residues. Trimming pared 7 bases from V and 0 bases from J, leaving 12 bases between.

The chain joins TRBV20-1 to TRBJ2-1, with 8 bases identical to TRBD2. V lost 2 bases, J lost 4 bases, and 13 bases stayed unmatched. CDR1 and CDR2 from the germline V gene are DFQATT and SNEGSKA (reference sequence). This CDR3 is 17 amino acids long. As DNA, the CDR3 is TGCAGTGCTAGAAAAACCCTACTAGCGGACACTTACAATGAGCAGTTCTTC. It translates to CSARKTLLADTYNEQFF.

The rearrangement links TRBV7-9 to TRBJ1-1; perhaps TRBD1 as D (5 bases). The germline CDR1 and CDR2 sequences are SEHNR and FQNEAQ (reference sequence). This CDR3 is 14 amino acids long. Trimming left V 5 bases short and J 1 base short, with 11 bases between. Here the CDR3 reads CASSRSGTNTEAFF. CDR3 coding DNA: TGTGCCAGCAGCCGTAGTGGGACGAACACTGAAGCTTTCTTT. The full variable domain, in which reference TRBV7-9 and TRBJ1-1 provide the parts outside the CDR3, is DTGVSQNPRHKITKRGQNVTFRCDPISEHNRLYWYRQTLGQGPEFLTYFQNEAQLEKSRLLSDRFSAERPKGSFSTLEIQRTEQGDSAMYLCASSRSGTNTEAFFGQGTRLTVV.

The V gene is TRBV15, the J gene TRBJ2-7; TRBD2 agrees at 7 bases. The V segment lost 0 bases and the J segment 0 bases; nucleotides outside the gene matches: 2. CDR3 length: 15 residues. CDR1 and CDR2 (germline): LNHNV, YYDKDF (reference sequence). The CDR3 DNA reads as TGTGCCACCAGCAGAGATCTAGCGGCCTCCTACGAGCAGTACTTC. This codes for CATSRDLAASYEQYF.

The chain joins TRBV28 to TRBJ2-5; tentatively, D is TRBD1 (5 bases). The CDR3 extends over 14 amino acids. With 3 bases removed from V and 2 bases from J, the gap between germline ends came to 10 bases. Germline V lookup: CDR1 MDHEN, CDR2 SYDVKM. The CDR3 here is CASSLAGQQETQYF. CDR3 in DNA: TGTGCCAGCAGTTTGGCAGGACAACAAGAGACCCAGTACTTC. The full variable domain, rest sourced from reference TRBV28 and TRBJ2-5, is DVKVTQSSRYLVKRTGEKVFLECVQDMDHENMFWYRQDPGLGLRLIYFSYDVKMKEKGDIPEGYSVSREKKERFSLILESASTNQTSMYLCASSLAGQQETQYFGPGTRLLVL.

This chain links TRBV6-4 with TRBJ2-2; D gene ambiguous. V gave up 0 bases and J gave up 4 bases, with 3 bases separating them. The V gene's germline CDR1 is MRHNA and CDR2 SNTAGT. The CDR3 is 13 amino acids. CDR3 nucleotide sequence: TGTGCCAGCAGTGACTCGGGCACCGGGGAGCTGTTTTTT. Protein: CASSDSGTGELFF.

This rearrangement joins TRBV4-1 to TRBJ2-5; the match to TRBD2 covers 8 bases. The CDR3 loop spans 16 amino acids. Germline V gene data show CDR1 as MGHRA and CDR2 as YSYEKL. The trim removed 4 bases at V and 5 bases at J, leaving 12 bases unmatched. Here the CDR3 reads CASSRAPGLEAETQYF. CDR3 in DNA: TGCGCCAGCAGCCGAGCCCCGGGACTAGAGGCGGAGACCCAGTACTTC.